This T cell receptor beta chain was sequenced during a study of CD8 T cells in ankylosing spondylitis. Study-wide results and caveats: Matched synovial fluid from ankylosing spondylitis patients was reported to be enriched for disease-linked clones.

TCRdb re-derived calls from the 5' RACE reads in MiXCR, one entry per CDR3 protein. The data show 250,000 to 350,000 distinct CDR3 sequences, around 19% seen once. A remark on this clonotype: The antigen is unknown.

Input material: blood, either unsorted or a sorted T cell fraction (not recorded which). The clonotype was recovered from a male donor with ankylosing spondylitis or in good health (not recorded which).

The CDR3 is CASSLLTGKYTEAFF. The CDR3 bases are TGTGCCAGCAGTTTACTGACAGGGAAGTACACTGAAGCTTTCTTT. The V call is TRBV28, the J call TRBJ1-1, with 7 bases aligning to TRBD1. The CDR3 spans 15 residues. Trimming took 2 bases from V and 3 from J; bases not matched to a gene: 6. The germline gives CDR1 MDHEN, CDR2 SYDVKM.